This record concerns one T cell receptor (beta chain) sequence. This clonotype was observed at least ten times. Its recognized antigen is unknown. Qualities for individual bases were not recorded, and no much larger clone is one base off. This entry is derived from a study of neurological immune-mediated disorders (dated by TCRdb to about 2019). Regarding the research as a whole: Using UMI-based sequencing, the study compared peripheral blood TCR-beta repertoires from patients with HTLV-I-associated myelopathy (HAM/TSP), patients with multiple sclerosis, and healthy controls. The cohort comprised about 70 subjects: some 14 HAM/TSP patients, 35 or so multiple sclerosis patients and some 20 healthy controls. Longitudinal samples, technical triplicates and paired sorted CD4+ and CD8+ T-cell subsets, alongside PBMC samples, were included among the approximately 98 TCR-beta libraries.

Libraries from unsorted PBMCs were made from 2 million PBMCs kept in RNAlater at -80 degrees C until RNA extraction. Peripheral blood was subjected to Ficoll-Hypaque density gradient centrifugation to isolate PBMCs, which were then cryopreserved in liquid nitrogen. cDNA was synthesized by template-switch 5'RACE using a primer carrying a 10-nucleotide random unique molecular identifier by which each TCR transcript was tagged. Over 160 million TCR-beta sequences, covering 15-18 subjects, were produced in each sequencing run. The RNeasy kit was used to extract total RNA. The KAPA Real-time Library Amplification kit was used to amplify TCR-beta VDJ regions with primers targeting the TCR constant region and the 5'RACE anchor. Sample indexes and Illumina adaptors were added in a first PCR, after which library yield was increased in a second PCR. After purification with Ampure beads, the TCR product of roughly 650 bp was size-selected on a 2% E-gel SizeSelection system. Before pooling, library quality was checked on a Bioanalyzer, concentration was measured with Qubit, and libraries were quantified with the Kapa Library Quantification kit. Paired-end 2 x 150 bp sequencing of the libraries was performed on an Illumina HiSeq 2500. To increase sequence diversity, about 25-31% phiX was spiked into each library pool. In the original analysis: The UMI-based MiGEC pipeline processed quality-filtered reads and removed over 75% of raw TCR sequences during error correction. VDJ genes were aligned to IMGT germline references, and each clonotype was defined by a unique CDR3 amino acid sequence together with V-J genes. Clonal expansion, Shannon diversity and CDR3 relatedness were evaluated with VDJtools (CalcPairwiseDistances, ClusterSamples), while phylogenetic trees were built in CLCbio workbench. Clones with at least 8 unique UMIs were defined as expanded, with this threshold being based on coefficient-of-variation modelling across technical triplicates. Through fastp at Q25 and MiXCR, TCRdb rebuilt clones from the public reads, retaining in-frame beta chains. Each entry is one CDR3 protein sequence, shown with its most common DNA and genes. TCRdb's processing, not the study's, gives the V and J calls here. The sample table contains more than 45,000 distinct CDR3 sequences; only one count was recorded for approximately 10% of them. 21% of the sample is taken by the ten largest.

The paper as a whole reports these results and caveats: TCR clonal expansion was highest in HAM/TSP patients and lowest in MS patients, with MS patients falling below even healthy controls. No identical CDR3 amino acid sequences were found to be shared among expanded clones across subjects, suggesting that TCR-beta repertoires were private in all groups.

V is cut back by 0 bases and J by 6 bases, with 6 bases in the junction unmatched. The CDR3 goes from the cysteine to the phenylalanine over 15 residues. The kept DNA is CDR3 alone, 45 bases in frame from the first base. CDR1 SGHRS and CDR2 YFSETQ are derived from the germline V gene. Sequencing was carried out using PBMCs. This receptor chain uses TRBV5-1 and TRBJ2-3, and 8 junctional nucleotides match TRBD1. The receptor was derived from a woman in her 40s with HTLV-1-associated myelopathy (HAM/TSP). The CDR3 here reads CASSLDSGGKDTQYF. The DNA sequence is as follows: TGCGCCAGCAGCTTGGACTCAGGGGGCAAGGATACGCAGTATTTT. The full variable domain, completed from the reference TRBV5-1 and TRBJ2-3 proteins outside the CDR3, reads KAGVTQTPRYLIKTRGQQVTLSCSPISGHRSVSWYQQTPGQGLQFLFEYFSETQRNKGNFPGRFSGRQFSNSRSEMNVSTLELGDSALYLCASSLDSGGKDTQYFGPGTRLTVL.